These T cell receptor beta chains were read from a single sample in a study of blood T cell repertoires in COVID-19. The repertoire was sequenced with immunoSEQ multiplex PCR; TCRdb's copy has only in-frame clones and lacks some. Among about 100,000 clones listed, approximately 87% were seen once. Input material: peripheral blood. These receptors all come from a human donor in a cohort sampled during active COVID-19. CDR3s include the opening cysteine and the closing phenylalanine or tryptophan. A D gene is named only where the DNA matches it firmly. Clone size is shown for a subset of rows, as once, few, many or a class of expanded clone.

cdr3_aa	cdr3_nt	clone_size	d_call	v_call	j_call
CASNDRGQQETQYF	TGTGCCAGTAACGACAGGGGGCAGCAAGAGACCCAGTACTTC	NA	TRBD1	TRBV19	TRBJ2-5
CASSFMQPQHF	TGTGCCAGCAGTTTTATGCAGCCCCAGCATTTT	NA	NA	TRBV28	TRBJ1-5
CASSHDRGLPNEKLFF	TGTGCCAGCTCACATGACAGGGGGCTTCCTAATGAAAAACTGTTTTTT	NA	TRBD1	TRBV18	TRBJ1-4
CASSPEPGIQFNEQFF	TGTGCCAGCAGCCCAGAGCCCGGGATACAATTCAATGAGCAGTTCTTC	NA	NA	TRBV9	TRBJ2-1
CASSYFTRPQHF	TGTGCCAGCAGCTACTTCACTCGTCCCCAGCATTTT	many	NA	TRBV11-3	TRBJ1-5
CATSSRVGEQYF	TGTGCCACCAGCAGCAGGGTCGGGGAGCAGTACTTC	NA	NA	TRBV15	TRBJ2-7
CASSDRKLFF	TGTGCCAGCAGTGATAGAAAACTGTTTTTT	few	NA	TRBV6-1	TRBJ1-4
CSASGQGAFEQYF	TGCAGTGCTAGTGGACAGGGGGCGTTCGAGCAGTACTTC	NA	TRBD1	TRBV20-1	TRBJ2-7
CASSLGQGQQETQYF	TGTGCCAGCAGCTTAGGACAGGGGCAGCAAGAGACCCAGTACTTC	NA	TRBD1	TRBV7-8	TRBJ2-5
CASSPDRNWGNTEAFF	TGTGCCAGCAGCCCCGACAGAAACTGGGGAAACACTGAAGCTTTCTTT	NA	NA	TRBV3-1/TRBV3-2	TRBJ1-1
CASSLRVLAGGGEQYF	TGTGCCAGCAGTTTACGTGTACTAGCGGGAGGAGGAGAGCAGTACTTC	NA	TRBD2	TRBV27	TRBJ2-7
CASSEAGLNEQFF	TGCGCCAGCAGTGAAGCAGGTCTAAATGAGCAGTTCTTC	NA	NA	TRBV10-1	TRBJ2-1
CASSLVWTGGTEAFF	TGTGCCAGCAGCTTGGTTTGGACAGGGGGCACTGAAGCTTTCTTT	NA	TRBD1	TRBV5-6	TRBJ1-1
CASRELAGGTGELFF	TGTGCCAGCAGGGAGCTAGCGGGCGGCACCGGGGAGCTGTTTTTT	NA	TRBD2	TRBV7-2	TRBJ2-2
CAIGYPGQGIGTF	TGTGCCATCGGGTATCCGGGACAGGGTATTGGAACCTTC	NA	TRBD1	TRBV10-3	TRBJ1-2
CASSPLAKNIQYF	TGTGCCAGCAGCCCCTTGGCTAAAAACATTCAGTACTTC	NA	NA	TRBV3-1/TRBV3-2	TRBJ2-4
CASSYSSGSGELFF	TGTGCCAGCAGTTACTCGAGCGGATCCGGGGAGCTGTTTTTT	once	NA	TRBV6-6	TRBJ2-2
CASSFTGTSGYEQYF	TGTGCCAGCAGTTTCACCGGGACATCAGGTTACGAGCAGTACTTC	NA	NA	TRBV27	TRBJ2-7
CASRDRDRGTDTQYF	TGTGCCAGCAGAGATCGGGACAGGGGTACAGATACGCAGTATTTT	once	TRBD1	TRBV2	TRBJ2-3
CAISESAGGDGYTF	TGTGCCATCAGTGAGTCAGCGGGAGGGGATGGCTACACCTTC	NA	NA	TRBV10-3	TRBJ1-2
CASSLDRTGGNTIYF	TGTGCCAGCAGCTTAGATCGGACAGGGGGAAACACCATATATTTT	NA	TRBD1	TRBV11-2	TRBJ1-3
CAWSVPGTGIGQPQHF	TGTGCCTGGAGTGTACCCGGGACAGGGATTGGTCAGCCCCAGCATTTT	once	TRBD1	TRBV30	TRBJ1-5
CASSPGTVSSGNTIYF	TGTGCCAGCAGCCCGGGGACAGTCAGCTCTGGAAACACCATATATTTT	NA	TRBD1	TRBV9	TRBJ1-3
CASSSGLAGQDEQYF	TGTGCCAGCAGCTCGGGACTAGCGGGACAAGACGAGCAGTACTTC	NA	TRBD2	TRBV7-2	TRBJ2-7
CASSPPSGSYEQYF	TGTGCCAGCAGCCCCCCTAGCGGGAGTTACGAGCAGTACTTC	NA	TRBD2	TRBV3-1/TRBV3-2	TRBJ2-7
CASSQGQGTYNEQFF	TGCGCCAGCAGCCAAGGGCAGGGAACTTACAATGAGCAGTTCTTC	NA	NA	TRBV4-1	TRBJ2-1
CASSLRGQPNEKLFF	TGCGCCAGCAGCCTAAGGGGCCAACCTAATGAAAAACTGTTTTTT	NA	NA	TRBV4-3	TRBJ1-4
CASSQGLAGGSYEQYF	TGTGCCAGCAGCCAGGGACTAGCGGGAGGCTCCTACGAGCAGTACTTC	NA	TRBD2	TRBV9	TRBJ2-7
CASSLAASGVGTQYF	TGTGCCAGCAGCTTAGCGGCTAGCGGGGTCGGTACGCAGTATTTT	NA	TRBD2	TRBV7-2	TRBJ2-3
CATSRDRGGERSLNIQYF	TGTGCCACCAGCAGAGATCGAGGCGGGGAGAGATCTCTAAACATTCAGTACTTC	NA	NA	TRBV15	TRBJ2-4
CASSQEQHEAFF	TGTGCCAGCAGCCAAGAACAGCACGAAGCTTTCTTT	few	NA	TRBV3-1/TRBV3-2	TRBJ1-1
CASSLDANGETQYF	TGCGCCAGCAGCTTGGATGCGAATGGAGAGACCCAGTACTTC	NA	NA	TRBV5-1	TRBJ2-5
CASSEALTTYGYTF	TGTGCCAGCAGTGAAGCGTTGACAACCTATGGCTACACCTTC	NA	NA	TRBV6-1	TRBJ1-2
CASSQTGGPYNEQFF	TGTGCCAGCAGTCAGACAGGGGGCCCCTACAATGAGCAGTTCTTC	NA	TRBD1	TRBV6-5	TRBJ2-1
CATSRELGTSGYNEQFF	TGTGCCACCAGCAGAGAATTGGGGACTAGCGGGTACAATGAGCAGTTCTTC	NA	TRBD2	TRBV15	TRBJ2-1
CASSPRQGDPWETQYF	TGTGCCAGCAGCCCTAGACAGGGTGACCCTTGGGAGACCCAGTACTTC	NA	TRBD1	TRBV5-5	TRBJ2-5
CASSLPPGLATEQFF	TGCGCCAGCAGCTTGCCCCCGGGACTAGCTACTGAGCAGTTCTTC	NA	TRBD2	TRBV5-1	TRBJ2-1
CASSPHGLAVGNEQFF	TGTGCCAGCAGCCCACACGGACTAGCGGTAGGCAATGAGCAGTTCTTC	NA	TRBD2	TRBV9	TRBJ2-1
CASTPGRGGLGTGELFF	TGTGCCAGCACCCCCGGACGGGGGGGCCTTGGCACCGGGGAGCTGTTTTTT	once	TRBD2	TRBV7-2	TRBJ2-2
CASSQDPRLTMNTEAFF	TGCGCCAGCAGCCAAGACCCCAGGCTTACGATGAACACTGAAGCTTTCTTT	NA	NA	TRBV4-1	TRBJ1-1
CAISRQGAGYGYTF	TGTGCCATCAGCAGACAGGGGGCAGGGTATGGCTACACCTTC	NA	TRBD1	TRBV10-3	TRBJ1-2
CASSFSRMNTEAFF	TGTGCCAGCAGCTTTTCTCGTATGAACACTGAAGCTTTCTTT	NA	NA	TRBV11-2	TRBJ1-1
CASSPTRTSFGSEQFF	TGTGCCAGCTCACCAACGCGCACTAGCTTTGGGAGTGAGCAGTTCTTC	NA	NA	TRBV18	TRBJ2-1
CASNRGLLQETQYF	TGTGCCAGCAACAGGGGGCTACTCCAAGAGACCCAGTACTTC	NA	TRBD1	TRBV5-4	TRBJ2-5
CASRPAGTGNTIYF	TGTGCCAGCCGGCCGGCAGGGACAGGAAACACCATATATTTT	NA	NA	TRBV9	TRBJ1-3
CASSLAGQTFNEQFF	TGTGCCAGCAGCTTAGCGGGACAGACCTTCAATGAGCAGTTCTTC	NA	TRBD1	TRBV11-2	TRBJ2-1
CASSLGFPGTEAFF	TGCGCCAGCAGCTTGGGTTTTCCGGGGACTGAAGCTTTCTTT	NA	NA	TRBV5-1	TRBJ1-1
CASSESVRDDLRVQYF	TGCGCCAGCAGTGAGTCCGTGAGGGATGACCTACGAGTGCAGTACTTC	NA	NA	TRBV10-1	TRBJ2-7
CASSLQVGGVETQYF	TGTGCCAGCAGCTTACAGGTCGGAGGTGTAGAGACCCAGTACTTC	NA	NA	TRBV7-2	TRBJ2-5
CASSSGLAGGITSTDTQYF	TGCGCCAGCAGCTCCGGACTAGCGGGGGGCATCACGAGCACAGATACGCAGTATTTT	NA	TRBD2	TRBV5-1	TRBJ2-3
CASSRTSGGAYNEQFF	TGCGCCAGCAGCCGCACCAGCGGGGGGGCCTACAATGAGCAGTTCTTC	NA	TRBD2	TRBV4-3	TRBJ2-1
CASSLRLADNEQFF	TGTGCCAGCAGCCTACGACTAGCGGACAATGAGCAGTTCTTC	NA	TRBD2	TRBV3-1/TRBV3-2	TRBJ2-1
CASSVGQFSGANVLTF	TGCGCCAGCAGCGTGGGACAGTTTTCTGGGGCCAACGTCCTGACTTTC	NA	TRBD1	TRBV5-1	TRBJ2-6
CATSEGTGTYGYTF	TGTGCCACCAGCGAAGGGACAGGGACCTATGGCTACACCTTC	NA	TRBD1	TRBV15	TRBJ1-2
CASSTFGVSYNEQFF	TGTGCCAGCAGTACGTTCGGGGTCTCCTACAATGAGCAGTTCTTC	once	NA	TRBV2	TRBJ2-1
CASSPGLAGLNEQFF	TGTGCCAGCTCACCCGGACTAGCGGGTCTAAATGAGCAGTTCTTC	NA	TRBD2	TRBV18	TRBJ2-1
CASSTLSGGGRGNEQFF	TGTGCCAGTAGTACTCTCTCCGGGGGGGGAAGGGGCAATGAGCAGTTCTTC	NA	TRBD2	TRBV19	TRBJ2-1